This note documents a single TCR beta chain sequence. Its binding antigen is unknown. No base qualities exist here, and no much larger clone lies one base off it. This entry is derived from a study of Tregs in tolerant kidney transplant recipients (dated by TCRdb to about 2019). For the study in its entirety: Transplants used related donors with nonmyeloablative bone marrow transplantation; mixed chimerism was transient in the human trials. TCRbeta sequencing was used in the study to identify donor-specific regulatory T cells before combined kidney and bone marrow transplantation, and the identified cells were then tracked after transplant. General study outcomes and caveats: Donor-specific Treg expansion was found to exceed global Treg expansion in tolerant patients, suggesting antigen-driven rather than nonspecific expansion. Biological reproducibility was not directly addressed, though technical replication error appeared minimal. Because the PCR primers were changed over time for some patients, nucleotide-level comparison could not be performed across the samples from those patients. Expanding Tregs with activated donor B cells appeared to identify the most biologically relevant and donor-specific TCRbeta repertoire. Because the study included only a small number of patients, the results must be confirmed in larger populations and under other immunosuppression protocols.

CDR1 and CDR2 are drawn from the germline V gene: SNHLY, FYNNEI. From the cysteine up to the phenylalanine, the CDR3 has a length of 15 residues. The kept DNA is CDR3 alone, 45 bases in frame from the first base. Germline trimming: 4 bases from V, 4 bases from J; junction bases outside gene matches: 7. For TCRbeta CDR3 sequencing, genomic DNA from the sorted cells was extracted using the QIAGEN DNeasy Blood and Tissue Kit. High-throughput TCRbeta CDR3 sequencing, including PCR amplification with bias correction and internal controls, was performed commercially through immunoSEQ. Turning to the authors' computational methods: Unique productive TCRbeta sequences were defined by CDR3 nucleotide sequence where primers matched, otherwise by CDR3 amino acid sequence with Vbeta and Jbeta genes. Sorting error was corrected by removing sequences shared between sorted populations at a frequency ratio of 2:1 or less, and the remaining shared sequences were assigned to the higher population. Donor-reactive sequences were defined as at least 5-fold expanded in CFSE-low cells versus unstimulated cells, with frequency of at least 0.01% in CFSE-low cells. Repertoire divergence was quantified by Jensen-Shannon divergence using the top 100 TCRbeta sequences ranked by frequency. For samples with multiple sequencing runs, sorting error was corrected separately for each run before the runs were pooled. TCRdb took this table from immuneACCESS and kept in-frame rearrangements with V and J called. Such tables lack part of the clones; where checked against another copy, unresolved V genes explain under half of the gap, and the rest is unexplained. V, J and clone size are taken as reported in that table, and D and trimming were inferred from the DNA itself. In all, the sample holds 50,000 to 85,000 clones, and roughly 92% of those were seen once. Roughly 9.7% of the sample is in the top ten clones.

The time point label on this specimen signifies: blood sample drawn before combined kidney and bone marrow transplant. Thawed PBMCs were FACS-sorted into unstimulated Tregs (CD4+CD25+CD127-), CD4+ non-Tregs (CD4+CD25-), CD4 cells and CD8 cells. A few combined kidney and bone marrow transplant recipients from the ITN036ST trial were included as patients, and samples were available only from these trial subjects. Healthy control blood was processed to PBMCs by Ficoll density gradient and cryopreserved, and patient PBMCs were collected before and after transplant. The sequence joins TRBV2 to TRBJ1-3; TRBD1 matches 7 bases in the middle. This sequence originates from a human donor who received a combined kidney and bone marrow transplant. Sequencing was performed on CD8+ T cells from blood, taken before the transplant. The CDR3 reads CASSGPTGRGNTIYF. DNA sequence: TGTGCCAGCAGTGGCCCGACAGGGCGCGGAAACACCATATATTTT. The entire variable domain, with the stretches around the CDR3 drawn from the reference TRBV2 and TRBJ1-3 proteins, is EPEVTQTPSHQVTQMGQEVILRCVPISNHLYFYWYRQILGQKVEFLVSFYNNEISEKSEIFDDQFSVERPDGSNFTLKIRSTKLEDSAMYFCASSGPTGRGNTIYFGEGSWLTVV.